The 10 T cell receptor beta chains given below trace back to one sample, sequenced in a study of shared clonotypes between healthy human individuals. TCRdb keeps only in-frame clones here, not all; method: immunoSEQ multiplex PCR. The sample contains around 1.5 million clones, 98% of which appear only once. The sequencing input was naive CD4+ T cells sorted from blood. Subset given: CD45RA+ positively selected. The receptors originated from a man aged 25 to 45 in good health.

This rearrangement joins TRBV4-1 to TRBJ2-7, with no clear D. V lost 2 bases to trimming and J lost 0 bases, with 11 bases between them. This CDR3 is built from 15 residues. CDR1 is MGHRA and CDR2 is YSYEKL in the germline V gene. Here the CDR3 reads CASSQFEGYSYEQYF. The CDR3 coding sequence is TGCGCCAGCAGCCAATTCGAAGGTTACTCCTACGAGCAGTACTTC.

This clone was seen a single time. This rearrangement joins TRBV5-4 to TRBJ2-5; TRBD1 matches at 7 bases. This CDR3 spans 14 amino acids. Germline-derived CDR1 and CDR2 are SGHNT and YYREEE (reference sequence). Trimming at V came to 4 bases and at J to 5 bases, leaving 8 bases not matched to a gene. DNA of the CDR3: TGTGCCAGCAGCATCGACAGGGTACGGGAGACCCAGTACTTC. Translated, it gives CASSIDRVRETQYF.

This chain uses TRBV29-1 with TRBJ1-5; no firm D call. Between the trimmed V and J ends, which lost 7 bases and 0 bases, there was a span of 10 bases. The CDR3 runs to 13 residues. Germline V CDR1 and CDR2: SQVTM, ANQGSEA. Here the CDR3 reads CSDIPYSNQPQHF. In nucleotides, the CDR3 is TGCAGCGACATACCATATAGCAATCAGCCCCAGCATTTT.

The chain couples TRBV28 to TRBJ1-1, with no clear D. The CDR3 is made up of 13 amino acids. V was trimmed by 4 bases and J by 1 base, leaving 7 bases between them. From germline, CDR1 is MDHEN and CDR2 SYDVKM. The CDR3 bases are TGTGCCAGCAGTTCGCGGGGGAACACTGAAGCTTTCTTT. It translates to CASSSRGNTEAFF.

The rearrangement uses TRBV27 and TRBJ2-7, with no clear D. This CDR3 has 11 amino acids. From germline, CDR1 is MNHEY and CDR2 SMNVEV (reference sequence). With 7 bases removed from V and 6 bases from J, the gap between germline ends came to 10 bases. Written as DNA, the CDR3 is TGTGCCAGCATGTGGCTGGGCGAGCAGTACTTC. Its translation is CASMWLGEQYF.

The rearrangement joins TRBV28 to TRBJ1-1, with 9 bases identical to TRBD1. Germline CDR1 reads MDHEN; CDR2 reads SYDVKM. This CDR3 comprises 12 residues. CDR3 sequence: CLSRTGATEAFF. For the CDR3, the DNA is TGTTTATCGAGGACAGGGGCCACTGAAGCTTTCTTT.

This rearrangement joins TRBV19 to TRBJ1-1; D might be TRBD1 (6 bases). The CDR3 has 15 residues. Per germline, CDR1 LNHDA and CDR2 SQIVND (reference sequence). Trimming took 6 bases from V and 4 from J, leaving 18 bases between them. CDR3 sequence reads: CASRPQRGAGTEAFF. In nucleotides, the CDR3 is TGTGCCAGTAGACCCCAACGGGGGGCTGGCACTGAAGCTTTCTTT. The full variable domain, its missing parts supplied by reference TRBV19 and TRBJ1-1, is DGGITQSPKYLFRKEGQNVTLSCEQNLNHDAMYWYRQDPGQGLRLIYYSQIVNDFQKGDIAEGYSVSREKKESFPLTVTSAQKNPTAFYLCASRPQRGAGTEAFFGQGTRLTVV.

The chain combines TRBV11-2 with TRBJ2-2; tentative D call: TRBD2 (6 bases). The germline V and J ends were trimmed by 0 bases and 7 bases, with 12 bases remaining between them. Germline CDR1 SGHAT, CDR2 FQNNGV. CDR3 length: 15 residues. The CDR3 spells CASSLDRGGFGELFF. CDR3 in DNA: TGTGCCAGCAGCTTAGATAGGGGAGGCTTCGGGGAGCTGTTTTTT.

The chain uses TRBV10-1 and TRBJ2-3, with D perhaps TRBD2 (5 bases). Germline V gene lookup returns CDR1 WNHNN and CDR2 SYGVQD (reference sequence). The V end was cut by 7 bases, the J end by 2 bases, with 10 bases between. The CDR3 extends over 13 amino acids. CDR3 in DNA: TGCGCCAGCAAACGGGATATCACAGATACGCAGTATTTT. Its protein is CASKRDITDTQYF.

The chain couples TRBV28 to TRBJ2-1; TRBD2 aligns across 7 bases. The CDR3 is 12 residues long. Trimming cost V 5 bases and J 13 bases; bases outside gene matches: 8. Germline values: CDR1 MDHEN, CDR2 SYDVKM. In nucleotides, the CDR3 is TGTGCCAGCAGTCTGGGAACTAGCGACCAGTTCTTC. Translated: CASSLGTSDQFF.